The 30 T cell receptor beta chains presented below share a single source sample, sequenced in a study of identical twins. Each CDR3 protein is one row after TCRdb ran MiXCR on the 5' RACE reads. Of around 280,000 distinct CDR3 sequences in the sample, 6.5% to 9.5% were seen once. The data were also submitted as part of a second study, on yellow fever vaccine responses in identical twins.

Sequenced material: memory (CD45RO+) T cells sorted from blood. All receptors derive from a woman aged 18-29 years in good health.

The rearrangement joins TRBV11-2 to TRBJ2-1; TRBD1 agrees at 7 bases. Trimming took 11 bases from V and 1 from J; bases not matched to a gene: 20. The CDR3 has 18 amino acids. Germline assignment: CDR1 SGHAT and CDR2 FQNNGV. CDR3 sequence reads: CAFSPRDSTVRSYNEQFF. CDR3 DNA: TGTGCCTTCAGTCCGAGGGACAGTACCGTAAGATCCTACAATGAGCAGTTCTTC.

This chain uses TRBV11-1 with TRBJ2-5, with TRBD2 matching 14 bases. V lost 3 bases and J lost 5; bases outside the gene matches: 14. The CDR3 runs 19 residues. Germline lookup yields CDR1 SGHAT and CDR2 FQDESV (reference sequence). In nucleotides, the CDR3 is TGTGCCAGCAGCTTGCGGTTTGGACTAGCGGGAGGTGGAGGGGAGACCCAGTACTTC. Its translation: CASSLRFGLAGGGGETQYF. Full variable domain (remainder filled in from reference TRBV11-1 and TRBJ2-5): EAEVAQSPRYKITEKSQAVAFWCDPISGHATLYWYRQILGQGPELLVQFQDESVVDDSQLPKDRFSAERLKGVDSTLKIQPAELGDSAMYLCASSLRFGLAGGGGETQYFGPGTRLLVL.

The gene calls are TRBV20-1 and TRBJ2-7; 9 bases map to TRBD1. The CDR3 covers 12 residues. J lost 5 bases, V lost 6 bases, and 5 bases had no gene match. The germline CDR1 and CDR2 sequences are DFQATT and SNEGSKA (reference sequence). The DNA for the CDR3 is TGCAGTGCACCCGGGACAGGGAACGAGCAGTACTTC. It is translated as CSAPGTGNEQYF.

This clonotype showed up just a few times. V usage is TRBV12-3 or TRBV12-4 and J usage is TRBJ2-1; unclear D gene. Deletions cut 1 base from V and 9 bases from J, with 7 bases between. The CDR3 has 12 residues. The CDR3 bases are TGTGCCAGCAGTTTAGGTTGGGTTGAGCAGTTCTTC. This translates into CASSLGWVEQFF.

This clonotype occurred a few times. The V gene is TRBV12-3 or TRBV12-4, the J gene TRBJ2-1; D remains ambiguous. CDR3 length equals 13 residues. V lost 2 bases and J lost 9, with 11 bases in between. The CDR3 DNA follows: TGTGCCAGCAGTTTATTAGGGTACGGTGAGCAGTTCTTC. Translating it yields CASSLLGYGEQFF.

The chain is built from TRBV6-1 and TRBJ2-1; D tentatively fits TRBD1 or TRBD2 (5 bases each). Germline-derived CDR1 and CDR2 are MNHNS and SASEGT. The CDR3 loop spans 17 amino acids. The ends were cut back, 7 bases at V and 0 bases at J, with 19 bases in the middle. The CDR3: CASIHRDAIPSYNEQFF. The CDR3, as DNA: TGTGCCAGCATTCACCGGGACGCAATTCCCTCCTACAATGAGCAGTTCTTC.

This clonotype was recorded at least ten times. This chain joins TRBV28 and TRBJ2-7; D tentatively fits TRBD1 or TRBD2 (5 bases each). Germline V lookup: CDR1 MDHEN, CDR2 SYDVKM. The CDR3 sequence is 13 residues long. Trimming removed 5 bases at V and 2 bases at J, with 10 bases between. This CDR3 reads CASSPGTTYEQYF. Written as DNA, the CDR3 is TGTGCCAGCAGTCCGGGGACCACCTACGAGCAGTACTTC.

The V call is TRBV20-1, the J call TRBJ2-7; 12 nucleotides agree with TRBD2. This CDR3 region has 14 residues. J gave up 4 bases and V 3 bases, and 4 bases lay outside the gene matches. Germline CDR1 reads DFQATT; CDR2 reads SNEGSKA (reference sequence). This CDR3 is CSARRLAGAYEQYF. The CDR3 region has the DNA TGCAGTGCTAGGCGACTAGCGGGAGCGTACGAGCAGTACTTC.

There are many counts of this clonotype. V and J are TRBV29-1 and TRBJ2-1; TRBD2 matches at 7 bases. The V gene end was trimmed by 8 bases and the J gene end by 6 bases; junction bases not matched to a gene: 7. The CDR3 has 12 residues. The germline gives CDR1 SQVTM, CDR2 ANQGSEA. CDR3 bases: TGCAGCTGGTCGGGGGGAGGCAATGAGCAGTTCTTC. It is translated as CSWSGGGNEQFF.

The CDR3 sequence is CASRYGQNNSPLHF. In nucleotides, the CDR3 is TGTGCCAGCAGATACGGGCAGAATAATTCACCCCTCCACTTT. The chain is built from TRBV6-5 and TRBJ1-6, with D hard to call. Germline CDR1 reads MNHEY; CDR2 reads SVGAGI. The ends were cut back, 6 bases at V and 5 bases at J, with 11 bases in the middle. This CDR3 is built from 14 residues.

This sequence joins TRBV5-6 and TRBJ2-1; D call uncertain. V shed 2 bases and J shed 8 bases, with 11 bases lying between them. This CDR3 spans 13 amino acids. From germline, CDR1 is SGHDT and CDR2 YYEEEE. CDR3 coding DNA: TGTGCCAGCAGCTTAGGGTTGTTGGATGAGCAGTTCTTC. This translates into CASSLGLLDEQFF.

This clonotype showed up just a few times. The chain couples TRBV24-1 to TRBJ2-5; no definite D call. The CDR3 has 14 residues. Germline V gene data show CDR1 as KGHDR and CDR2 as SFDVKD. Trimming removed 4 bases from V and 5 bases from J, with 13 bases in between. The CDR3, as DNA: TGTGCCACCAGTGACGCCTCCCAGGTCGAGACCCAGTACTTC. Amino acid sequence: CATSDASQVETQYF.

This clonotype was detected only a few times. The gene calls are TRBV7-6 and TRBJ2-2, with D possibly called TRBD1 or TRBD2 (6 bases each). CDR1 and CDR2 (germline): SGHVS, FNYEAQ. With 2 bases removed from V and 7 bases from J, the gap between germline ends came to 14 bases. The CDR3 is 15 residues long. CDR3 loop: CASSLTGGKDGELFF. CDR3 DNA: TGTGCCAGCAGCTTAACCGGGGGCAAGGACGGGGAGCTGTTTTTT.

This clonotype was detected ten times or more. The rearrangement joins TRBV20-1 to TRBJ2-7; D unclear. V lost 4 bases and J 3 bases, leaving 10 bases between the germline ends. Germline V lookup: CDR1 DFQATT, CDR2 SNEGSKA (reference sequence). The CDR3 sequence is 12 residues long. CDR3 coding DNA: TGCAGTGCTAAGAAGTCTGACTACGAGCAGTACGTC. Translation: CSAKKSDYEQYV.

CDR3 region: CASSYQRTGNTEAFF. The CDR3, as DNA: TGTGCCAGCAGCTACCAACGAACAGGGAACACTGAAGCTTTCTTT. The chain joins TRBV7-8 to TRBJ1-1; maybe TRBD1 (5 bases). Germline V gives CDR1 SGHVS, CDR2 FQNEAQ. The length of the CDR3 is 15 residues. V shed 4 bases and J shed 1 base, with 13 bases lying between them.

This clonotype was observed many times. This sequence joins TRBV5-1 and TRBJ2-1, with a weak D call TRBD1 (6 bases). The CDR3 contains 15 residues. Germline V gene sequence: CDR1 SGHRS, CDR2 YFSETQ. V was shortened by 4 bases and J by 6 bases, with 17 bases between the two germline ends. The CDR3 nucleotides read TGCGCCAGCAGCCTTATACAGGGTGCCCGCAATGAGCAGTTCTTC. Translated, it gives CASSLIQGARNEQFF.

CDR3 sequence reads: CASSFRGGISPGANVLTF. The CDR3 coding sequence is TGCGCCAGCAGCTTTCGCGGAGGAATTTCTCCTGGGGCCAACGTCCTGACTTTC. The chain employs TRBV5-1 and TRBJ2-6, with D possibly being TRBD2 (5 bases). V dropped 2 bases and J dropped 2 bases, with 17 bases sitting between them. The CDR3 is 18 amino acids. Germline loops: CDR1 SGHRS, CDR2 YFSETQ.

This clonotype came up a few times. The DNA of the CDR3 is TGTGCCAGCAGCTTATATGGGGCAGGGGGACAGGGCCTCGAGCAGTACTTC. It translates to CASSLYGAGGQGLEQYF. This rearrangement joins TRBV7-9 to TRBJ2-7; 9 nucleotides match TRBD1. The CDR3 extends over 17 amino acids. The ends lost 2 bases at V and 6 bases at J; junction bases unmatched: 14. From germline, CDR1 is SEHNR and CDR2 FQNEAQ (reference sequence).

This clonotype was observed a few times. This CDR3 reads CASSLQGTWTEAFF. CDR3 bases: TGTGCCAGCAGTTTGCAGGGGACCTGGACTGAAGCTTTCTTT. The chain recombines TRBV27 with TRBJ1-1; a weak D match, TRBD1 (6 bases). Trimming removed 3 bases from V and 5 bases from J, with 13 bases in between. Germline V gene sequence: CDR1 MNHEY, CDR2 SMNVEV (reference sequence). CDR3 length: 14 residues.

This clonotype has just a few counts. The rearrangement links TRBV7-3 to TRBJ2-1, with D perhaps assigned TRBD1 or TRBD2 (5 bases each). Trimming left V 6 bases short and J 6 bases short, with 9 bases between. The germline V gene has CDR1 SGHTA and CDR2 FQGTGA. The CDR3 covers 12 residues. The CDR3 loop is CASRGTSNEQFF. CDR3 coding DNA: TGTGCCAGCAGGGGGACGAGCAATGAGCAGTTCTTC.

Many counts were recorded for this clonotype. CDR3 amino acids: CASSEQAGGVSEQFF. The CDR3 coding sequence is TGTGCCAGCAGTGAGCAAGCGGGAGGGGTTAGTGAGCAGTTCTTC. The chain recombines TRBV2 with TRBJ2-1; the match to TRBD2 covers 10 bases. The CDR3 spans 15 residues. Looked up from germline, CDR1 is SNHLY and CDR2 is FYNNEI. Germline trimming cut 3 bases from V and 9 bases from J; bases unmatched to any gene: 8. The whole variable domain, filled in from reference TRBV2 and TRBJ2-1, reads EPEVTQTPSHQVTQMGQEVILRCVPISNHLYFYWYRQILGQKVEFLVSFYNNEISEKSEIFDDQFSVERPDGSNFTLKIRSTKLEDSAMYFCASSEQAGGVSEQFFGPGTRLTVL.

There are a few counts of this clonotype. The chain combines TRBV18 with TRBJ2-5; TRBD2 matches 7 bases. The CDR3 spans 15 residues. CDR1 KGHSH and CDR2 LQKENI come from the germline V gene. V trimming: 1 base; J trimming: 5 bases; junction bases outside the gene matches: 7. This CDR3 reads CASSPRAGGSETQYF. The CDR3 DNA reads TGTGCCAGCTCACCACGGGCCGGGGGGTCGGAGACCCAGTACTTC. The full variable domain, completed using reference TRBV18 and TRBJ2-5, is NAGVMQNPRHLVRRRGQEARLRCSPMKGHSHVYWYRQLPEEGLKFMVYLQKENIIDESGMPKERFSAEFPKEGPSILRIQQVVRGDSAAYFCASSPRAGGSETQYFGPGTRLLVL.

This clonotype was counted a few times. This rearrangement joins TRBV5-6 to TRBJ2-5; 7 bases are shared with TRBD1. CDR3 length: 14 residues. V lost 5 bases, J lost 2 bases, and 6 bases stayed unmatched. Germline V lookup: CDR1 SGHDT, CDR2 YYEEEE. CDR3 DNA: TGTGCCAGCAGTCAAAGGGACAGTCAAGAGACCCAGTACTTC. Translation: CASSQRDSQETQYF.

V and J are TRBV13 and TRBJ2-3; possible D gene TRBD1, 6 bases. This CDR3 is 16 amino acids long. Deletions cut 0 bases from V and 1 base from J, with 11 bases between. The germline V gene encodes CDR1 PRHDT and CDR2 FYEKMQ (reference sequence). CDR3 nucleotide sequence: TGTGCCAGCAGCTTAGGGGGGGCGAGGGGCACAGATACGCAGTATTTT. Its translation is CASSLGGARGTDTQYF. Together with reference TRBV13 and TRBJ2-3, the CDR3 gives the full variable domain: AAGVIQSPRHLIKEKRETATLKCYPIPRHDTVYWYQQGPGQDPQFLISFYEKMQSDKGSIPDRFSAQQFSDYHSELNMSSLELGDSALYFCASSLGGARGTDTQYFGPGTRLTVL.

This clonotype was seen at least ten times. This chain links TRBV25-1 with TRBJ2-7; TRBD2 might be the D (6 bases). In germline, CDR1 is MGHDK, CDR2 SYGVNS. The CDR3 sequence is 12 residues long. The V end lost 8 bases, the J end lost 1 base, and 9 bases lay between the germline ends. CDR3 coding DNA: TGTGCCAGCCGGGGACTGTCCTACGAGCAGTACTTC. Translation: CASRGLSYEQYF.

This clonotype came up a few times. V and J are TRBV5-1 and TRBJ1-5; D is unclear. Germline CDR1 is SGHRS and CDR2 is YFSETQ. This CDR3 has 14 residues. V dropped 1 base and J dropped 4 bases, with 9 bases sitting between them. The CDR3 DNA follows: TGCGCCAGCAGCTTGTCTCCTGTGAATCAGCCCCAGCATTTT. Its protein is CASSLSPVNQPQHF. The complete variable domain, with remaining parts taken from reference TRBV5-1 and TRBJ1-5, reads KAGVTQTPRYLIKTRGQQVTLSCSPISGHRSVSWYQQTPGQGLQFLFEYFSETQRNKGNFPGRFSGRQFSNSRSEMNVSTLELGDSALYLCASSLSPVNQPQHFGDGTRLSIL.

The chain carries TRBV29-1 and TRBJ2-3; no clear D. The ends were cut back, 1 base at V and 3 bases at J, with 8 bases in the middle. Germline V gene sequence: CDR1 SQVTM, CDR2 ANQGSEA. The CDR3 has 13 residues. This CDR3 is CSVEVSLTDTQYF. The CDR3 bases are TGCAGCGTTGAAGTGTCGTTAACAGATACGCAGTATTTT.

This clonotype was counted at least ten times. The J gene is TRBJ1-6, the V gene TRBV20-1; a weak D match, TRBD1 (6 bases). The CDR3 totals 14 residues. Germline-derived CDR1 and CDR2 are DFQATT and SNEGSKA (reference sequence). V dropped 0 bases and J dropped 7 bases, with 10 bases sitting between them. The CDR3 DNA follows: TGCAGTGCTAGAGATTTACAGGGAAATTCACCCCTCCACTTT. Its protein product is CSARDLQGNSPLHF.

The chain carries TRBV5-6 and TRBJ2-7; 8 nucleotides line up with TRBD2. The V and J ends lost 4 bases and 0 bases, in that order; junction bases with no gene match: 6. The CDR3 is 15 residues long. CDR1 and CDR2 from the germline V gene are SGHDT and YYEEEE. The CDR3 loop reads CASSPTSVNSYEQYF. In DNA, the CDR3 is TGTGCCAGCAGCCCGACTAGCGTCAACTCCTACGAGCAGTACTTC.

The gene calls are TRBV7-2 and TRBJ2-5; 13 bases map to TRBD2. The CDR3 covers 16 residues. Germline assignment: CDR1 SGHTA and CDR2 FQGNSA. With 5 bases clipped from V and 4 bases from J, the junction kept 7 bases outside the gene matches. This chain's CDR3 is CASSPTSGGPVETQYF. CDR3 in DNA: TGTGCCAGCAGCCCGACTAGCGGGGGGCCGGTAGAGACCCAGTACTTC. The entire variable domain, with the rest obtained from reference TRBV7-2 and TRBJ2-5, is as follows: GAGVSQSPSNKVTEKGKDVELRCDPISGHTALYWYRQSLGQGLEFLIYFQGNSAPDKSGLPSDRFSAERTGGSVSTLTIQRTQQEDSAVYLCASSPTSGGPVETQYFGPGTRLLVL.